The rows below give T cell receptor beta chains drawn from one sample of a study of shared clonotypes between healthy human individuals. This table comes from immunoSEQ multiplex PCR, and its TCRdb copy is limited to in-frame clones, with some not included. This sample has 1.5 million to 2.5 million clones, with about 95% found just once. Sequences were obtained from naive CD8+ T cells sorted from blood. All receptors come from a man in his late teens or twenties in good health. CDR3s include the opening cysteine and the closing phenylalanine or tryptophan. The order of the fields is D gene, CDR3 length, J gene, V gene, clone size, CDR3 DNA, CDR3 protein. A D gene is named only where the DNA matches it firmly. Clone size appears in some rows only: once, few, many, or a class for an expanded clone.

d_gene: NA; len: 15; j_gene: TRBJ2-2; v_gene: TRBV11-3; abundance: NA; CDR3nt: TGTGCCAGCAGTTACCGAGGTGGGAACACCGGGGAGCTGTTTTTT; CDR3aa: CASSYRGGNTGELFF
d_gene: NA; len: 15; j_gene: TRBJ1-5; v_gene: TRBV18; abundance: NA; CDR3nt: TGTGCCAGCTCACCGGGTAGGGGGGCTGATCAGCCCCAGCATTTT; CDR3aa: CASSPGRGADQPQHF
d_gene: NA; len: 15; j_gene: TRBJ2-7; v_gene: TRBV5-4; abundance: NA; CDR3nt: TGTGCCAGCAGCCACGGAAGAGGTCTAACCTACGAGCAGTACTTC; CDR3aa: CASSHGRGLTYEQYF
d_gene: NA; len: 14; j_gene: TRBJ2-1; v_gene: TRBV5-1; abundance: NA; CDR3nt: TGCGCCAGCAGCTCAGCGGTTTCCTACAATGAGCAGTTCTTC; CDR3aa: CASSSAVSYNEQFF
d_gene: NA; len: 13; j_gene: TRBJ1-2; v_gene: TRBV2; abundance: NA; CDR3nt: TGTGCCAGACGACAGGAACACGGCTATGGCTACACCTTC; CDR3aa: CARRQEHGYGYTF
d_gene: TRBD2; len: 15; j_gene: TRBJ2-7; v_gene: TRBV4-2; abundance: NA; CDR3nt: TGTGCCAGCAGCCAAGAAACTAGCGGGGGAGCCGAGCAGTACTTC; CDR3aa: CASSQETSGGAEQYF
d_gene: NA; len: 11; j_gene: TRBJ1-1; v_gene: TRBV20-1; abundance: NA; CDR3nt: TGCAGCACGACAGTGAACACTGAAGCTTTCTTT; CDR3aa: CSTTVNTEAFF
d_gene: NA; len: 15; j_gene: TRBJ2-5; v_gene: TRBV10-1; abundance: NA; CDR3nt: TGCGCCAGCAGTGACCGGGTTAGAGGCCAAGAGACCCAGTACTTC; CDR3aa: CASSDRVRGQETQYF
d_gene: NA; len: 12; j_gene: TRBJ1-2; v_gene: TRBV6-5; abundance: NA; CDR3nt: TGTGCCAGCAGTCCTTCGGGGGGTGGCTACACCTTC; CDR3aa: CASSPSGGGYTF
d_gene: NA; len: 14; j_gene: TRBJ2-3; v_gene: TRBV7-7; abundance: NA; CDR3nt: TGTGCTAGCAGCTTACGGTTCAGCACAGATACGCAGTATTTT; CDR3aa: CASSLRFSTDTQYF
d_gene: NA; len: 16; j_gene: TRBJ1-5; v_gene: TRBV28; abundance: once; CDR3nt: TGTGCCAGCAGTTTTGCTGGAACAGACGTGTATCAGCCCCAGCATTTT; CDR3aa: CASSFAGTDVYQPQHF
d_gene: NA; len: 14; j_gene: TRBJ2-5; v_gene: TRBV1; abundance: NA; CDR3nt: TGCACCAGCACAGGGGCGAGGCAGCAAGAGACCCAGTACTTC; CDR3aa: CTSTGARQQETQYF
d_gene: NA; len: 13; j_gene: TRBJ1-3; v_gene: TRBV7-6; abundance: NA; CDR3nt: TGTGCCAGCAGCTTGCTCTCTGGAAACACCATATATTTT; CDR3aa: CASSLLSGNTIYF
d_gene: NA; len: 15; j_gene: TRBJ2-1; v_gene: TRBV4-1; abundance: NA; CDR3nt: TGCGCCAGCAGCCATGGGGCCAACTCCTACAATGAGCAGTTCTTC; CDR3aa: CASSHGANSYNEQFF
d_gene: NA; len: 14; j_gene: TRBJ2-7; v_gene: TRBV19; abundance: NA; CDR3nt: TGTGCCAGTAGTATAGGCCTTAGCGGCTACGAGCAGTACTTC; CDR3aa: CASSIGLSGYEQYF
d_gene: NA; len: 14; j_gene: TRBJ1-1; v_gene: TRBV9; abundance: once; CDR3nt: TGTGCCAGCAGCGCCACCGGACACCTCACTGAAGCTTTCTTT; CDR3aa: CASSATGHLTEAFF
d_gene: NA; len: 19; j_gene: TRBJ2-6; v_gene: TRBV9; abundance: NA; CDR3nt: TGTGCCAGCAGCGTAGGTTACTGGGACACCCCCTCTGGGGCCAACGTCCTGACTTTC; CDR3aa: CASSVGYWDTPSGANVLTF
d_gene: TRBD2; len: 15; j_gene: TRBJ2-7; v_gene: TRBV7-2; abundance: NA; CDR3nt: TGTGCCAGCAGCTTTAGTAGCGGGGATCTCTACGAGCAGTACTTC; CDR3aa: CASSFSSGDLYEQYF
d_gene: NA; len: 12; j_gene: TRBJ2-7; v_gene: TRBV6-1; abundance: NA; CDR3nt: TGTGCCAGCAAGGGCACCTCCTACGAGCAGTACTTC; CDR3aa: CASKGTSYEQYF
d_gene: TRBD1; len: 12; j_gene: TRBJ2-7; v_gene: TRBV30; abundance: NA; CDR3nt: TGTGCCTGGGGACAGGGGGTTAACGAGCAGTACTTC; CDR3aa: CAWGQGVNEQYF
d_gene: NA; len: 15; j_gene: TRBJ2-1; v_gene: TRBV10-3; abundance: NA; CDR3nt: TGTGCCAATCAGGCTGGGGACTCCCCCTACAATGAGCAGTTCTTC; CDR3aa: CANQAGDSPYNEQFF
d_gene: NA; len: 13; j_gene: TRBJ1-1; v_gene: TRBV7-8; abundance: NA; CDR3nt: TGTGCCAGCAGCTTAGAAATGTACACTGAAGCTTTCTTT; CDR3aa: CASSLEMYTEAFF
d_gene: TRBD1; len: 14; j_gene: TRBJ2-3; v_gene: TRBV10-3; abundance: NA; CDR3nt: TGTGCCATCAGTCCACGGACAGGAGCAGATACGCAGTATTTT; CDR3aa: CAISPRTGADTQYF
d_gene: NA; len: 12; j_gene: TRBJ2-2; v_gene: TRBV19; abundance: few; CDR3nt: TGTGCCAGTAGTATGGGGACCGGGGAGCTGTTTTTT; CDR3aa: CASSMGTGELFF
d_gene: NA; len: 16; j_gene: TRBJ1-3; v_gene: TRBV4-1; abundance: NA; CDR3nt: TGCGCCAGCAGCCACTCCACGGCAGGAACTGGAAACACCATATATTTT; CDR3aa: CASSHSTAGTGNTIYF
d_gene: TRBD1; len: 18; j_gene: TRBJ2-1; v_gene: TRBV5-6; abundance: NA; CDR3nt: TGTGCCAGCAGCCCCGAGGGGACAGTTCGGTCCCCCTACAATGAGCAGTTCTTC; CDR3aa: CASSPEGTVRSPYNEQFF
d_gene: NA; len: 16; j_gene: TRBJ1-4; v_gene: TRBV25-1; abundance: NA; CDR3nt: TGTGCCAGCAGTGAACTCCCCACGGGCAGGGACGAAAAACTGTTTTTT; CDR3aa: CASSELPTGRDEKLFF
d_gene: NA; len: 14; j_gene: TRBJ1-1; v_gene: TRBV27; abundance: NA; CDR3nt: TGTGCCAGCAGTTCCCCGGGGTTGAACACTGAAGCTTTCTTT; CDR3aa: CASSSPGLNTEAFF
d_gene: NA; len: 13; j_gene: TRBJ2-7; v_gene: TRBV6-5; abundance: NA; CDR3nt: TGTGCCAGCAGTTACGGGACCCCGGGGGAGCAGTACTTC; CDR3aa: CASSYGTPGEQYF
d_gene: NA; len: 14; j_gene: TRBJ2-5; v_gene: TRBV16; abundance: once; CDR3nt: TGTGCCAGCAGCCAATCAGGGGAGCAAGAGACCCAGTACTTC; CDR3aa: CASSQSGEQETQYF
d_gene: TRBD1; len: 14; j_gene: TRBJ1-1; v_gene: TRBV19; abundance: NA; CDR3nt: TGTGCCAGTTTTCCAGACAGGGTGAACACTGAAGCTTTCTTT; CDR3aa: CASFPDRVNTEAFF
d_gene: NA; len: 12; j_gene: TRBJ1-2; v_gene: TRBV6-5; abundance: NA; CDR3nt: TGTGCCAGCAGTTATGTGGGCTATGGCTACACCTTC; CDR3aa: CASSYVGYGYTF
d_gene: NA; len: 18; j_gene: TRBJ1-3; v_gene: TRBV28; abundance: once; CDR3nt: TGTGCCAGCAGTCCTCATCTATCGACAGGCTTCTCTGGAAACACCATATATTTT; CDR3aa: CASSPHLSTGFSGNTIYF
d_gene: NA; len: 14; j_gene: TRBJ2-7; v_gene: TRBV6-5; abundance: NA; CDR3nt: TGTGCCAGCACCCCCGGGACACCATTCTACGAGCAGTACTTC; CDR3aa: CASTPGTPFYEQYF
d_gene: NA; len: 16; j_gene: TRBJ2-2; v_gene: TRBV7-6; abundance: NA; CDR3nt: TGTGCCAGCAGTCAACTTACCGGGCAAGGACCCGGGGAGCTGTTTTTT; CDR3aa: CASSQLTGQGPGELFF
d_gene: NA; len: 13; j_gene: TRBJ2-7; v_gene: TRBV9; abundance: NA; CDR3nt: TGTGCCAGCAGCGTAGAGACAAACTACGAGCAGTACTTC; CDR3aa: CASSVETNYEQYF